This T cell receptor beta chain appears in the sequencing data of a study of metastatic and nonmetastatic thyroid tumors. The study's findings and limits: Versus benign nodules, malignant thyroid tumors reportedly had significantly higher TCR beta diversity, in blood and tumor.

Not a single patient had been given any form of treatment at any point before undergoing thyroid surgery. This clone was observed a few times. Its antigen is unidentified. Compared with germline, one end of the junction differs, possibly owing to a read error. TCRdb redid the clone calls on the PCR reads using MiXCR. Of fewer than 12,000 clones listed, under 30% are singletons. The sample taken for sequencing was tumor tissue. The sequence was obtained from a male donor with papillary thyroid cancer or a benign thyroid nodule (not recorded which). Some clones in this sample may be carry-over from other donors' samples.

The CDR3 DNA reads as TGTGCCAGTAGTATCTGGACTGTGATATTCTTC. Amino acid sequence: CASSIWTVIFF. This chain uses TRBV19 with TRBJ2-7; D possibly corresponds to TRBD2 (5 bases). This CDR3 is 11 amino acids long. The germline CDR1 and CDR2 sequences are LNHDA and SQIVND (reference sequence).